Each of the 31 T cell receptor beta chains below was sequenced from the same sample in a study of technical replicates of blood from a few donors. Produced via immunoSEQ multiplex PCR; TCRdb's table is partial and in-frame only. Among around 50,000 clones listed, 94% were seen once. Sequenced sample: T cells isolated from PBMCs. Receptor source: a human donor in good health.

The gene calls are TRBV11-2 and TRBJ1-2, with 7 bases that match TRBD1. Germline V gene sequence: CDR1 SGHAT, CDR2 FQNNGV. The CDR3 is 14 residues long. Here the CDR3 reads CVGSPAGQNYGYTF. DNA of the CDR3: TGTGTCGGCAGCCCGGCGGGACAGAACTATGGCTACACCTTC.

The V call is TRBV18, the J call TRBJ2-1; no clear D. This CDR3 has 12 residues. Trimming shortened V by 3 bases and J by 5 bases, and 5 bases separated the two germline ends. In germline, CDR1 is KGHSH, CDR2 LQKENI. The CDR3 DNA sequence: TGTGCCAGCTCACCGGCTGACAATGAGCAGTTCTTC. Protein: CASSPADNEQFF.

The J gene is TRBJ2-5, the V gene TRBV11-2; TRBD2 agrees at 9 bases. Germline V gene sequence: CDR1 SGHAT, CDR2 FQNNGV. J was trimmed by 8 bases and V by 4 bases; bases with no gene match: 20. CDR3 length: 18 amino acids. The CDR3 loop is CASSSYPLAGSALRTQYF. DNA for the CDR3: TGTGCCAGCAGCTCCTATCCCCTAGCGGGGTCTGCTTTGAGAACCCAGTACTTC.

The chain is built from TRBV10-3 and TRBJ2-2, with 8 bases identical to TRBD2. CDR3 length: 16 residues. Looked up from germline, CDR1 is ENHRY and CDR2 is SYGVKD. The ends lost 9 bases at V and 6 bases at J; junction bases unmatched: 15. For the CDR3, the DNA is TGTGCCATAGCCCCTAATAGCGGGATGCCCGCCGGGGAGCTGTTTTTT. This gives the protein CAIAPNSGMPAGELFF.

This clone came up a few times. CDR3 protein: CASSLVQSTEAFF. The CDR3 region has the DNA TGCGCCAGCAGCTTGGTACAAAGCACTGAAGCTTTCTTT. The chain has TRBV5-1 and TRBJ1-1, with no clear D. The CDR3 extends over 13 amino acids. The germline V and J ends were trimmed by 0 bases and 4 bases, with 7 bases remaining between them. The germline V gene encodes CDR1 SGHRS and CDR2 YFSETQ.

The chain has TRBV7-6 and TRBJ2-1; no clear D gene. This CDR3 is built from 12 residues. V lost 4 bases and J 9 bases, leaving 10 bases between the germline ends. Germline loops: CDR1 SGHVS, CDR2 FNYEAQ. CDR3 sequence: CASSWALGEQFF. The CDR3 DNA sequence: TGTGCCAGCAGCTGGGCTCTTGGTGAGCAGTTCTTC.

The chain is built from TRBV5-1 and TRBJ1-5, with a possible D match to TRBD1 (5 bases). Germline V gene sequence: CDR1 SGHRS, CDR2 YFSETQ. Deletions cut 4 bases from V and 6 bases from J, with 14 bases between. The CDR3 is 14 amino acids. CDR3 residues: CASSPGLAIQPQHF. The DNA for the CDR3 is TGCGCCAGCAGCCCAGGGTTGGCCATTCAGCCCCAGCATTTT.

The rearrangement links TRBV5-1 to TRBJ2-5; the match to TRBD1 covers 7 bases. J was trimmed by 5 bases and V by 0 bases; bases with no gene match: 7. Per germline, CDR1 SGHRS and CDR2 YFSETQ. The CDR3 sequence is 15 residues long. As DNA, the CDR3 is TGCGCCAGCAGCTTGGGAGCGGACAGGTCCGAGACCCAGTACTTC. It codes for CASSLGADRSETQYF. The full variable domain, its missing parts supplied by reference TRBV5-1 and TRBJ2-5, is KAGVTQTPRYLIKTRGQQVTLSCSPISGHRSVSWYQQTPGQGLQFLFEYFSETQRNKGNFPGRFSGRQFSNSRSEMNVSTLELGDSALYLCASSLGADRSETQYFGPGTRLLVL.

Here the CDR3 DNA reads TGCGCCAGCAGCCCGAGAGGGTGGGGAAACGAGCAGTACTTC. It yields the protein CASSPRGWGNEQYF. The rearrangement joins TRBV5-1 to TRBJ2-7; the D gene is possibly TRBD2 (5 bases). Trimming removed 4 bases from V and 5 bases from J, with 16 bases in between. Germline values: CDR1 SGHRS, CDR2 YFSETQ. The CDR3 covers 14 residues.

This sequence joins TRBV11-3 and TRBJ1-6, with TRBD1 matching over 7 bases. The CDR3 has 15 amino acids. The germline gives CDR1 SGHNT, CDR2 YENEEA. V shed 4 bases and J 7 bases; nucleotides not matched to a gene: 7. In DNA, the CDR3 is TGTGCCAGCAGCTCCCGGGACAGTTCGAATTCACCCCTCCACTTT. As protein: CASSSRDSSNSPLHF. Full variable domain (rest looked up from reference TRBV11-3 and TRBJ1-6): EAGVVQSPRYKIIEKKQPVAFWCNPISGHNTLYWYLQNLGQGPELLIRYENEEAVDDSQLPKDRFSAERLKGVDSTLKIQPAELGDSAVYLCASSSRDSSNSPLHFGNGTRLTVT.

This chain links TRBV7-9 with TRBJ2-1; 10 nucleotides match TRBD1. The CDR3 length is 16 residues. V lost 5 bases and J lost 7; bases outside the gene matches: 11. Per the germline V gene, CDR1 is SEHNR and CDR2 is FQNEAQ (reference sequence). As DNA, the CDR3 is TGTGCCAGCAGCCTATTTGACAGGGGGCCGGGTAATGAGCAGTTCTTC. This translates into CASSLFDRGPGNEQFF.

V gene TRBV10-1 combines with J gene TRBJ2-7; 9 nucleotides agree with TRBD1. The CDR3 length is 14 residues. With V trimmed by 4 bases and J by 6 bases, 7 bases remained unmatched. Germline V CDR1 and CDR2: WNHNN, SYGVQD (reference sequence). In DNA, the CDR3 is TGCGCCAGCAGTGTGGACAGGGGCCCGGGCGAGCAGTACTTC. It translates to CASSVDRGPGEQYF.

V usage is TRBV29-1 and J usage is TRBJ2-1, with D maybe TRBD2 (6 bases). The CDR3 spans 13 residues. V was pared by 0 bases and J by 4 bases, with 7 bases between. The germline CDR1 and CDR2 sequences are SQVTM and ANQGSEA. The CDR3 spells CSVEDAGYNEQFF. DNA for the CDR3: TGCAGCGTTGAAGACGCGGGGTACAATGAGCAGTTCTTC.

CDR3 in amino acids: CASSLSRTNYGGYTF. In DNA, the CDR3 is TGCGCCAGCAGCTTAAGTCGTACGAACTATGGCGGCTACACCTTC. J is TRBJ1-2 and V is TRBV5-1; D is unclear. Germline CDR1 and CDR2: SGHRS and YFSETQ. The V and J ends lost 2 bases and 8 bases respectively, with 19 bases between them. The CDR3 spans 15 residues. The full variable domain, completed using reference TRBV5-1 and TRBJ1-2, is KAGVTQTPRYLIKTRGQQVTLSCSPISGHRSVSWYQQTPGQGLQFLFEYFSETQRNKGNFPGRFSGRQFSNSRSEMNVSTLELGDSALYLCASSLSRTNYGGYTFGSGTRLTVV.

The chain uses TRBV5-4 and TRBJ2-2; D might be TRBD1 (6 bases). CDR3 length: 14 amino acids. Trimming stripped 6 bases from V and 5 bases from J, with 14 bases between. In germline, CDR1 is SGHNT, CDR2 YYREEE (reference sequence). CDR3 sequence reads: CASTPDQGTGELFF. CDR3 nucleotide sequence: TGTGCCAGCACCCCAGACCAGGGGACCGGGGAGCTGTTTTTT. Supplemented by reference TRBV5-4 and TRBJ2-2, the full variable domain reads ETGVTQSPTHLIKTRGQQVTLRCSSQSGHNTVSWYQQALGQGPQFIFQYYREEENGRGNFPPRFSGLQFPNYSSELNVNALELDDSALYLCASTPDQGTGELFFGEGSRLTVL.

The chain employs TRBV11-3 and TRBJ1-2; the D gene is possibly TRBD1 (5 bases). The CDR3 totals 13 residues. The germline gives CDR1 SGHNT, CDR2 YENEEA. V was pared by 4 bases and J by 2 bases, with 8 bases between. The CDR3: CASSWGENYGYTF. The CDR3 coding sequence is TGTGCCAGCAGCTGGGGGGAAAACTATGGCTACACCTTC.

V usage is TRBV11-2 and J usage is TRBJ1-3, with D unresolved. V was clipped by 1 base and J by 0 bases, with 10 bases between them. The CDR3 is 16 residues long. Per the germline V gene, CDR1 is SGHAT and CDR2 is FQNNGV. CDR3 DNA: TGTGCCAGCAGCTTAGCAGAGGCGTACTCTGGAAACACCATATATTTT. It yields the protein CASSLAEAYSGNTIYF.

The CDR3 DNA reads TGTGCCAGCTCACCAGGGGCCACTCCTAACTATGGCTACACCTTC. It yields the protein CASSPGATPNYGYTF. The rearrangement uses TRBV18 and TRBJ1-2, with D tentatively TRBD1 (5 bases). Trimming shortened V by 2 bases and J by 0 bases, and 10 bases separated the two germline ends. The germline CDR1 and CDR2 sequences are KGHSH and LQKENI. The CDR3 runs to 15 residues.

The chain employs TRBV5-1 and TRBJ2-1; 11 nucleotides line up with TRBD2. The CDR3 runs to 15 residues. Germline CDR1 reads SGHRS; CDR2 reads YFSETQ. V shed 4 bases, J shed 4 bases, and the junction held 4 bases outside the gene matches. The CDR3 region has the DNA TGCGCCAGCAGCCCTCTAGCGGGAGGTTACAATGAGCAGTTCTTC. The encoded protein is CASSPLAGGYNEQFF.

The chain employs TRBV28 and TRBJ2-7; the match to TRBD2 covers 9 bases. J was trimmed by 7 bases and V by 3 bases; bases with no gene match: 10. From germline, CDR1 is MDHEN and CDR2 SYDVKM. The CDR3 is made up of 15 amino acids. The CDR3 is CASSFLAGGPGEQYF. The CDR3 DNA is TGTGCCAGCAGTTTCCTGGCGGGAGGGCCGGGAGAGCAGTACTTC.

V and J are TRBV7-9 and TRBJ2-7, with 8 positions matching TRBD2. This CDR3 is 14 amino acids long. The germline CDR1 and CDR2 sequences are SEHNR and FQNEAQ (reference sequence). J was trimmed by 4 bases and V by 5 bases; bases with no gene match: 7. For the CDR3, the DNA is TGTGCCAGCAGCCGGACTAGCAGCTTATACGAGCAGTACTTC. It translates to CASSRTSSLYEQYF.

This clone appeared a few times. The V call is TRBV10-1, the J call TRBJ2-7; D may be TRBD2 (5 bases). CDR1 and CDR2 from the germline V gene are WNHNN and SYGVQD (reference sequence). This CDR3 region has 12 residues. The germline V and J ends were trimmed by 4 bases and 1 base, with 5 bases remaining between them. Here the CDR3 reads CASSVASYEQYF. The DNA of the CDR3 is TGCGCCAGCAGTGTAGCGTCCTACGAGCAGTACTTC.

This chain joins TRBV6-5 and TRBJ2-7; D not certain. In germline, CDR1 is MNHEY, CDR2 SVGAGI. The CDR3 has 15 residues. Trimming shortened V by 7 bases and J by 4 bases, and 20 bases separated the two germline ends. The DNA for the CDR3 is TGTGCCAGCATGTCGCTCCAGAAAACCCTGTACGAGCAGTACTTC. This encodes CASMSLQKTLYEQYF.

This clone was detected only once. The V and J genes are TRBV7-9 and TRBJ1-4, with D perhaps TRBD1 (5 bases). Germline V CDR1 and CDR2: SEHNR, FQNEAQ (reference sequence). Trimming took 5 bases from V and 8 from J, leaving 21 bases between them. The CDR3 covers 16 residues. The CDR3: CASSHLGFQGSEKLFF. In DNA, the CDR3 is TGTGCCAGCAGCCACCTTGGGTTTCAGGGCAGCGAAAAACTGTTTTTT.

Only a few counts were recorded for this clone. This chain links TRBV5-1 with TRBJ1-1; D is unresolved. V lost 3 bases, J lost 4 bases, and 10 bases lay in between. The CDR3 extends over 13 amino acids. Germline V gene data show CDR1 as SGHRS and CDR2 as YFSETQ. CDR3 protein: CASSSERGTEAFF. CDR3 sequence (DNA): TGCGCCAGCAGCTCCGAGCGGGGCACTGAAGCTTTCTTT.

The V and J genes are TRBV9 and TRBJ2-1, with 8 bases matching TRBD2. V dropped 0 bases and J dropped 7; count of bases not matched to a gene: 9. The CDR3 is 16 amino acids. Germline CDR1 and CDR2: SGDLS and YYNGEE. The CDR3 nucleotides read TGTGCCAGCAGCGTAGTCCCCGGGACTAGTACGAATGAGCAGTTCTTC. Its protein product is CASSVVPGTSTNEQFF.

The chain has TRBV10-3 and TRBJ1-2, with unresolved D. Germline lookup yields CDR1 ENHRY and CDR2 SYGVKD. CDR3 length: 13 residues. Trimming left V 7 bases short and J 7 bases short, with 16 bases between. The CDR3 is CAITPTDFAGYTF. CDR3 sequence (DNA): TGTGCCATCACCCCGACGGACTTTGCTGGCTACACCTTC.

This clone occurred once. The V and J genes are TRBV12-5 and TRBJ2-1; D call uncertain. CDR1 and CDR2 (germline): LGHNT, FRNRAP. The ends were cut back, 2 bases at V and 6 bases at J, with 17 bases in the middle. CDR3 size: 16 residues. In DNA, the CDR3 is TGTGCTAGTGGTTTGAACCCTTCAGGTTGGGTCAATGAGCAGTTCTTC. This encodes CASGLNPSGWVNEQFF. Supplemented by reference TRBV12-5 and TRBJ2-1, the full variable domain reads DARVTQTPRHKVTEMGQEVTMRCQPILGHNTVFWYRQTMMQGLELLAYFRNRAPLDDSGMPKDRFSAEMPDATLATLKIQPSEPRDSAVYFCASGLNPSGWVNEQFFGPGTRLTVL.

The chain is built from TRBV7-9 and TRBJ2-7; 7 nucleotides line up with TRBD1. Germline CDR1 is SEHNR and CDR2 is FQNEAQ (reference sequence). This CDR3 has 14 residues. With V trimmed by 5 bases and J by 0 bases, 4 bases remained unmatched. DNA for the CDR3: TGTGCCAGCAGCATAAGGGACAGCTCCTACGAGCAGTACTTC. This gives the protein CASSIRDSSYEQYF.

The chain links TRBV5-4 to TRBJ1-2; D gene ambiguous. This CDR3 is built from 15 residues. The germline gives CDR1 SGHNT, CDR2 YYREEE (reference sequence). The ends were cut back, 1 base at V and 4 bases at J, with 14 bases in the middle. The DNA of the CDR3 is TGTGCCAGCAGCTTGTGGATTAGGGAGTTCTATGGCTACACCTTC. Translating gives CASSLWIREFYGYTF.

CDR3 region: CAMSIAASGNTGELFF. The DNA for the CDR3 is TGTGCCATGTCCATCGCGGCTAGCGGTAACACCGGGGAGCTGTTTTTT. This chain connects TRBV10-3 to TRBJ2-2; TRBD2 agrees at 7 bases. The CDR3 covers 16 residues. Germline V gene data show CDR1 as ENHRY and CDR2 as SYGVKD. The V segment lost 9 bases and the J segment 2 bases; nucleotides outside the gene matches: 12.